Presented here are 21 T cell receptor beta chains from one specimen sequenced in a study of vaccination effects on CD4 cells after COVID-19. Using viral peptide pools, the ViraFEST assay grew out antigen-specific CD4+ T cells prior to sequencing. Having been cultured for less than 12 days, the cells underwent CD4+ T cell isolation. Either the mRNA-1273 or the BNT162b2 vaccine was given to participants as two doses. These receptors have no known antigen. The table came from immunoSEQ multiplex PCR; TCRdb's copy has only in-frame clones and leaves some out. The sample lists 64,000 or so clones; 60% to 80% were seen once. Here the sequenced sample was CD4+ T cells from PBMCs cultured with HCoV-OC43 spike peptides, taken after COVID-19 vaccination. Subset given: HCoV-OC43 spike overlapping peptide pool stimulation. The receptor source for this set is a human donor who received a COVID-19 vaccine.

The chain recombines TRBV7-2 with TRBJ2-7; the D gene is possibly TRBD2 (6 bases). V lost 5 bases and J lost 3, with 11 bases in between. CDR1 SGHTA and CDR2 FQGNSA come from the germline V gene. The CDR3 contains 13 residues. The CDR3 here is CASSPGGIYEQYV. CDR3 nucleotides: TGTGCCAGCAGCCCTGGGGGGATCTACGAGCAGTACGTC.

J is TRBJ2-5 and V is TRBV11-2; weak D call: TRBD2 (6 bases). This CDR3 is 14 amino acids long. Germline V CDR1 and CDR2: SGHAT, FQNNGV. V was trimmed by 8 bases and J by 9 bases, leaving 22 bases between them. CDR3: CASSSTDRLAAQYF. The DNA for the CDR3 is TGTGCCAGCTCATCTACAGACAGATTAGCGGCCCAGTACTTC.

This clone turned up a few times. The chain has TRBV19 and TRBJ1-1, with D perhaps matching TRBD1 (6 bases). Per the germline V gene, CDR1 is LNHDA and CDR2 is SQIVND (reference sequence). The CDR3 is 16 residues long. V lost 10 bases to trimming and J lost 4 bases, with 25 bases between them. The CDR3 here is CATLGASGNRGTEAFF. CDR3 in DNA: TGTGCCACCCTGGGGGCGTCGGGGAATAGGGGCACTGAAGCTTTCTTT.

The V call is TRBV29-1, the J call TRBJ2-1; D could derive from TRBD1 or TRBD2 (5 bases each). V was cut by 7 bases and J by 4 bases, with 14 bases left in between. This CDR3 spans 13 amino acids. Germline V lookup: CDR1 SQVTM, CDR2 ANQGSEA. The CDR3 nucleotides are TGCAGCGGGGACGGATATGGGTACAATGAGCAGTTCTTC. Its translation is CSGDGYGYNEQFF.

The rearrangement links TRBV5-1 to TRBJ2-3, with D perhaps matching TRBD2 (6 bases). Germline CDR1 is SGHRS and CDR2 is YFSETQ. The CDR3 covers 15 residues. The V end lost 1 base, the J end lost 1 base, and 10 bases lay between the germline ends. CDR3 nucleotide sequence: TGCGCCAGCAGCTTGTTGGCTAGCGGCACAGATACGCAGTATTTT. Encoded protein: CASSLLASGTDTQYF.

The rearrangement links TRBV5-6 to TRBJ1-1; 10 bases are shared with TRBD1. V lost 3 bases, J lost 4 bases, and 6 bases stayed unmatched. The CDR3 contains 15 residues. Germline lookup yields CDR1 SGHDT and CDR2 YYEEEE. CDR3 nucleotides: TGTGCCAGCAGCTCCCGGGACAGGGGACGCACTGAAGCTTTCTTT. It yields the protein CASSSRDRGRTEAFF.

J is TRBJ2-3 and V is TRBV10-3, with D possibly matching TRBD2 (5 bases). Per germline, CDR1 ENHRY and CDR2 SYGVKD. V lost 7 bases and J 3 bases, leaving 14 bases between the germline ends. The CDR3 has 14 residues. The CDR3 sequence: CAIKGTPGTDTQYF. CDR3 in DNA: TGTGCCATCAAAGGCACACCGGGAACAGATACGCAGTATTTT.

The CDR3 nucleotides read TGCGCCAGCGGGCAGATATACGAGCAGTACGTC. Protein: CASGQIYEQYV. The chain joins TRBV10-2 to TRBJ2-7; D uncertain. CDR3 size: 11 residues. V was pared by 8 bases and J by 4 bases, with 9 bases between. In germline, CDR1 is WSHSY, CDR2 SAAADI.

This clone was seen only once. The chain is built from TRBV5-1 and TRBJ1-2; the match to TRBD1 covers 7 bases. In germline, CDR1 is SGHRS, CDR2 YFSETQ. Trimming took 0 bases from V and 4 from J; bases not matched to a gene: 3. The length of the CDR3 is 14 residues. The CDR3 sequence is CASSLGDSTYGYTF. The CDR3 DNA reads TGCGCCAGCAGCTTGGGGGACAGTACCTATGGCTACACCTTC. Drawing the rest from reference TRBV5-1 and TRBJ1-2, the complete variable domain is KAGVTQTPRYLIKTRGQQVTLSCSPISGHRSVSWYQQTPGQGLQFLFEYFSETQRNKGNFPGRFSGRQFSNSRSEMNVSTLELGDSALYLCASSLGDSTYGYTFGSGTRLTVV.

This clone was seen once. The V call is TRBV6-2 or TRBV6-3, the J call TRBJ2-7, with 8 bases that match TRBD1. The germline V gene encodes CDR1 MNHEY and CDR2 SVGEGT. Germline trimming cut 6 bases from V and 6 bases from J; bases unmatched to any gene: 13. CDR3 length equals 15 residues. DNA for the CDR3: TGTGCCAGCAGCCGGACAGGGAGTGCTTACTCCGAGCAGTACGTC. Protein: CASSRTGSAYSEQYV.

There are a few counts of this clone. The CDR3 reads CASSDYSAENEQFF. The CDR3 coding sequence is TGTGCCAGCAGTGATTACTCCGCGGAGAATGAGCAGTTCTTC. V and J are TRBV6-6 and TRBJ2-1; D call uncertain. CDR1 and CDR2 from the germline V gene are MNHNY and SVGAGI (reference sequence). CDR3 length: 14 amino acids. Trimming pared 5 bases from V and 7 bases from J, leaving 15 bases between.

V is TRBV5-1 and J is TRBJ2-1; D remains unclear. This CDR3 has 15 residues. V gave up 1 base and J gave up 5 bases, with 13 bases separating them. Germline-derived CDR1 and CDR2 are SGHRS and YFSETQ. CDR3 sequence: CASSLRGRVNNEQFF. CDR3 DNA: TGCGCCAGCAGCTTGCGAGGTCGGGTCAACAATGAGCAGTTCTTC.

The CDR3 is CAWSSDRTYSGNTIYF. Here the CDR3 DNA reads TGTGCCTGGAGTTCGGACAGGACTTACTCTGGAAACACCATATATTTT. The chain employs TRBV30 and TRBJ1-3, with 7 bases identical to TRBD1. Germline V lookup: CDR1 GTSNPN, CDR2 SVGIG (reference sequence). With 2 bases clipped from V and 0 bases from J, the junction kept 7 bases outside the gene matches. The CDR3 runs to 16 residues.

The chain employs TRBV6-5 and TRBJ1-5, with D possibly being TRBD1 (5 bases). V lost 7 bases to trimming and J lost 0 bases, with 10 bases between them. Germline loops: CDR1 MNHEY, CDR2 SVGAGI. The CDR3 runs to 14 residues. CDR3 bases: TGTGCCAGCACCGACAGTTATAGCAATCAGCCCCAGCATTTT. As protein: CASTDSYSNQPQHF.

The chain has TRBV5-6 and TRBJ2-2, with D possibly matching TRBD1 (5 bases). CDR1 is SGHDT and CDR2 is YYEEEE in the germline V gene. V lost 1 base and J lost 6, with 16 bases in between. This CDR3 spans 16 amino acids. The CDR3, as DNA: TGTGCCAGCAGCTTGCTGGGCAGGGTTGAATCCGGGGAGCTGTTTTTT. Protein: CASSLLGRVESGELFF. Variable domain in full (rest from reference TRBV5-6 and TRBJ2-2): DAGVTQSPTHLIKTRGQQVTLRCSPKSGHDTVSWYQQALGQGPQFIFQYYEEEERQRGNFPDRFSGHQFPNYSSELNVNALLLGDSALYLCASSLLGRVESGELFFGEGSRLTVL.

This sequence joins TRBV6-5 and TRBJ2-5; 9 bases are shared with TRBD1. The CDR3 loop spans 15 amino acids. CDR1 and CDR2 from the germline V gene are MNHEY and SVGAGI. The junction had 8 bases not matched to a gene; V was cut back by 5 bases and J by 4 bases. The CDR3 spells CASSRTGDSRETQYF. CDR3 nucleotide sequence: TGTGCCAGCAGTCGGACAGGGGATTCACGAGAGACCCAGTACTTC.

This rearrangement joins TRBV27 to TRBJ1-2; TRBD1 might be the D (5 bases). Trimming stripped 2 bases from V and 2 bases from J, with 18 bases between. The CDR3 has 17 amino acids. Germline lookup yields CDR1 MNHEY and CDR2 SMNVEV (reference sequence). The CDR3 protein is CASSLILPRRGNYGYTF. As DNA, the CDR3 is TGTGCCAGCAGTTTAATATTGCCCCGCCGGGGCAACTATGGCTACACCTTC.

The genes are TRBV6-2 or TRBV6-3 and TRBJ2-5; TRBD1 aligns across 9 bases. The CDR3 length is 15 residues. V lost 4 bases, J lost 4 bases, and 7 bases stayed unmatched. Germline V CDR1 and CDR2: MNHEY, SVGEGT. The CDR3, as DNA: TGTGCCAGCAGTTTACAGGGGGCGATAGGAGAGACCCAGTACTTC. Protein product: CASSLQGAIGETQYF.

This rearrangement joins TRBV6-5 to TRBJ1-2, with no clear D. The germline V gene encodes CDR1 MNHEY and CDR2 SVGAGI. CDR3 length: 14 residues. V was trimmed by 8 bases and J by 1 base, leaving 14 bases between them. In nucleotides, the CDR3 is TGTGCCAGCCAATCGGATTTGCTTAACTATGGCTACACCTTC. It is translated as CASQSDLLNYGYTF.

The chain carries TRBV9 and TRBJ2-6, with D perhaps TRBD1 or TRBD2 (5 bases each). The germline V gene encodes CDR1 SGDLS and CDR2 YYNGEE. Trimming took 0 bases from V and 2 from J, leaving 9 bases between them. The length of the CDR3 is 16 residues. The CDR3 DNA sequence: TGTGCCAGCAGCGTAGGAGAGGGGACTGGGGCCAACGTCCTGACTTTC. This translates into CASSVGEGTGANVLTF.

The table lists this clone with a few counts. This sequence joins TRBV19 and TRBJ2-3; 7 positions agree with TRBD1. Germline lookup yields CDR1 LNHDA and CDR2 SQIVND (reference sequence). The CDR3 consists of 15 residues. J gave up 3 bases and V 3 bases, and 6 bases lay outside the gene matches. CDR3 nucleotide sequence: TGTGCCAGTAGTATCCGGACAGGACTTACAGATACGCAGTATTTT. It specifies CASSIRTGLTDTQYF.